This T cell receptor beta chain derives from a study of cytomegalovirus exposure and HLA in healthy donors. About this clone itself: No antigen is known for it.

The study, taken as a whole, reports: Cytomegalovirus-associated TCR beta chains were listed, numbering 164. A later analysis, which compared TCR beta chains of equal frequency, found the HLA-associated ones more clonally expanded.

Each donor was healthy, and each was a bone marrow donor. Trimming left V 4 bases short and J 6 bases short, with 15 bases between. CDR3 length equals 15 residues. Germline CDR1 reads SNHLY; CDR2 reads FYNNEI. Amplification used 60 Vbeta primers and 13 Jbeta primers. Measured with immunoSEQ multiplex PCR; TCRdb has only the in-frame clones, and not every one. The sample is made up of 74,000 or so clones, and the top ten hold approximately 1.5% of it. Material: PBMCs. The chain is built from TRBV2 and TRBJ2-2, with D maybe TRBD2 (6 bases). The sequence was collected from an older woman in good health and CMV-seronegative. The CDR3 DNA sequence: TGTGCCAGCAGTGGGCTGGGCGGGACGGCCGGGGAGCTGTTTTTT. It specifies CASSGLGGTAGELFF.